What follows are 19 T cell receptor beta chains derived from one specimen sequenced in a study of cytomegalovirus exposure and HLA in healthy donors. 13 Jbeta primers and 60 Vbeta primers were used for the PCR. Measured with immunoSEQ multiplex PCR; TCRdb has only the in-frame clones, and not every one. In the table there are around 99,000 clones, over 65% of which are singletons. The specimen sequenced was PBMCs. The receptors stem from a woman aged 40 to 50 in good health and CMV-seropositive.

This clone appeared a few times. CDR3 bases: TGTGCCAGCAGTTACTCCAGGACAGGGGGTGGCTATGGCTACACCTTC. This encodes CASSYSRTGGGYGYTF. V is TRBV6-6 and J is TRBJ1-2, with 10 bases identical to TRBD1. Trimming cost V 0 bases and J 4 bases; bases outside gene matches: 5. The germline CDR1 and CDR2 sequences are MNHNY and SVGAGI (reference sequence). The CDR3 sequence is 16 residues long.

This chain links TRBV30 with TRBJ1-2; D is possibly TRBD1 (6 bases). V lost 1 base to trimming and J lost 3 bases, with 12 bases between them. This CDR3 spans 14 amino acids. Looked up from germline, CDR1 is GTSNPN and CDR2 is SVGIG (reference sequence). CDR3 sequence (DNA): TGTGCCTGGAGTGCTGGCAGGGGATACTATGGCTACACCTTC. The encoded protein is CAWSAGRGYYGYTF.

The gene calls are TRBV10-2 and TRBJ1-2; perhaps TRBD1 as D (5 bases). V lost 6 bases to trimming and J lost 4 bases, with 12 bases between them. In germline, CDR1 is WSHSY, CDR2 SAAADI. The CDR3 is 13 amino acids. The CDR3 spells CASRDTLVYGYTF. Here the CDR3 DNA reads TGCGCCAGCAGGGACACCTTGGTCTATGGCTACACCTTC.

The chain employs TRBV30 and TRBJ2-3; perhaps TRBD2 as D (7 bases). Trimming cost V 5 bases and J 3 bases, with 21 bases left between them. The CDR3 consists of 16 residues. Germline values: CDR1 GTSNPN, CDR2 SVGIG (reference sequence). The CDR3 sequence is CAWASRWGGRTDTQYF. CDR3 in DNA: TGTGCCTGGGCCTCTCGTTGGGGGGGCAGGACAGATACGCAGTATTTT.

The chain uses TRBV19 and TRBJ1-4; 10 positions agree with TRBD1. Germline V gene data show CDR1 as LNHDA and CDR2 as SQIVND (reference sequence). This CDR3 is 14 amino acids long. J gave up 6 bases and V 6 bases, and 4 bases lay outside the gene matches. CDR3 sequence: CASRSGTGDEKLFF. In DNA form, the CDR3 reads TGTGCCAGTAGATCCGGGACAGGGGATGAAAAACTGTTTTTT.

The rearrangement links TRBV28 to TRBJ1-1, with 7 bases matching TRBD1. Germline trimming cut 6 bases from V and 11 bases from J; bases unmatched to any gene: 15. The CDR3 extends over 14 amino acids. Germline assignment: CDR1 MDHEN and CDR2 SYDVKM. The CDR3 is CASSPFLRGTAAFF. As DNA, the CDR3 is TGTGCCAGCAGCCCTTTCCTACGTGGGACAGCGGCTTTCTTT.

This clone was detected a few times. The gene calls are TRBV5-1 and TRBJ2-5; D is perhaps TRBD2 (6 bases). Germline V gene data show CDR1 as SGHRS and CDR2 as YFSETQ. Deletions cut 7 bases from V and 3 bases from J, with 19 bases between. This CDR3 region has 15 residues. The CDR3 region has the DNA TGCGCCAGCCAGACGGGGGAGGCGGGTAAAGAGACCCAGTACTTC. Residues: CASQTGEAGKETQYF.

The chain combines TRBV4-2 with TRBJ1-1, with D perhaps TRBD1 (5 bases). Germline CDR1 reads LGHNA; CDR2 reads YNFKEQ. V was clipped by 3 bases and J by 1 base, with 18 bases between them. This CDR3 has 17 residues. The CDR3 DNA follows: TGTGCCAGCAGCCACGGCCTCGGGGGTTCAGGGAACACTGAAGCTTTCTTT. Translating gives CASSHGLGGSGNTEAFF.

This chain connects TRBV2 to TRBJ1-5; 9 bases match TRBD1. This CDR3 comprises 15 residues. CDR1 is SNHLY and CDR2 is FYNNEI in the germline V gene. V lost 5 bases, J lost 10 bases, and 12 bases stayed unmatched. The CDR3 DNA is TGTGCCAGCAGTTGGGACAGGGTCGGGATGGGACCCCAGCATTTT. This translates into CASSWDRVGMGPQHF.

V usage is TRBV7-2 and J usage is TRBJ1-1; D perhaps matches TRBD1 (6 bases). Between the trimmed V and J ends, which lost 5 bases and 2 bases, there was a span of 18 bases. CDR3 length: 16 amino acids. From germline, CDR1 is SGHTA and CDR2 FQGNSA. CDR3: CASSLGGLRLNTEAFF. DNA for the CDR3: TGTGCCAGCAGCCTAGGGGGGCTCCGCCTTAACACTGAAGCTTTCTTT.

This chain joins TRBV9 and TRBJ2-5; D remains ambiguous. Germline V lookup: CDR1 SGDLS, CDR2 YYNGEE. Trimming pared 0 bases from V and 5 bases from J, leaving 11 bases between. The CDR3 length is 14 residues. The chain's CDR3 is CASSVGTKAETQYF. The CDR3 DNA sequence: TGTGCCAGCAGCGTAGGTACTAAAGCGGAGACCCAGTACTTC.

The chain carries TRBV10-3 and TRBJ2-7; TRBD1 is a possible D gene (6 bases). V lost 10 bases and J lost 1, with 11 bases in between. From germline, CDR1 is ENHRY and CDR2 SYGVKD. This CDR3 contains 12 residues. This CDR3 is CATTGTSYEQYF. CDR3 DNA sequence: TGTGCCACGACCGGGACATCCTACGAGCAGTACTTC.

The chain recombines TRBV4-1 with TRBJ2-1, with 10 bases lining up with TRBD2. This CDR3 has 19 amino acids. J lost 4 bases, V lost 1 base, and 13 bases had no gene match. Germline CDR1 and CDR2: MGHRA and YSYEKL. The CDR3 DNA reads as TGCGCCAGCAGCCAAGGGCCCCCTAGCGGGGGTGCGACATACAATGAGCAGTTCTTC. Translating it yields CASSQGPPSGGATYNEQFF.

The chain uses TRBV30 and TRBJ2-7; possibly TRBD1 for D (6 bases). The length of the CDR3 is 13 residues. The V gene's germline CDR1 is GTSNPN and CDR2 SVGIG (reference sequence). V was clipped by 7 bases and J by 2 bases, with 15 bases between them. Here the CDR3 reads CAYSRGWTYEQYF. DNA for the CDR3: TGTGCCTACTCGAGGGGGTGGACCTACGAGCAGTACTTC.

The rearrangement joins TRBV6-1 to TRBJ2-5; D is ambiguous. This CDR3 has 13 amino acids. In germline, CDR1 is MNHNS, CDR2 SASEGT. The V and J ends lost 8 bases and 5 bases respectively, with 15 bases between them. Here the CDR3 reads CASLTPYLETQYF. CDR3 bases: TGTGCCAGCCTTACCCCCTACCTGGAGACCCAGTACTTC.

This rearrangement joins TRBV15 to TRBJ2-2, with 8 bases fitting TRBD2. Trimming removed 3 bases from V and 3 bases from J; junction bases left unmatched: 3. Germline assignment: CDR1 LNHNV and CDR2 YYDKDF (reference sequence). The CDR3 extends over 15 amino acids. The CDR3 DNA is TGTGCCACCAGCAGCGGGGGGGCGCACACCGGGGAGCTGTTTTTT. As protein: CATSSGGAHTGELFF.

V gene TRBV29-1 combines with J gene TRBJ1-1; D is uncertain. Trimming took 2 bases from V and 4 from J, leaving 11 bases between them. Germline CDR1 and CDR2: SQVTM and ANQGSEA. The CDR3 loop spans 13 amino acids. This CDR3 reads CSVEFQVGTEAFF. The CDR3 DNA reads TGCAGCGTTGAATTCCAGGTGGGCACTGAAGCTTTCTTT.

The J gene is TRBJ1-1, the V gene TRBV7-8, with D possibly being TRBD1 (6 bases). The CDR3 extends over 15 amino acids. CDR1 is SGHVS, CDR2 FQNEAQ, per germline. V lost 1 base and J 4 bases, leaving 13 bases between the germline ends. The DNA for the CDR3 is TGTGCCAGCAGCTTAGTTGTAGGGGGAGTCACTGAAGCTTTCTTT. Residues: CASSLVVGGVTEAFF. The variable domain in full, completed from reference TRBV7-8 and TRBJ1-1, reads GAGVSQSPRYKVAKRGQDVALRCDPISGHVSLFWYQQALGQGPEFLTYFQNEAQLDKSGLPSDRFFAERPEGSVSTLKIQRTQQEDSAVYLCASSLVVGGVTEAFFGQGTRLTVV.

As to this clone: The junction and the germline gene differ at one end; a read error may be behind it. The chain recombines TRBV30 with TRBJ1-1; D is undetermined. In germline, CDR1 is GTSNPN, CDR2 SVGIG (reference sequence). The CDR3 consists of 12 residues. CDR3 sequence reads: CAGRARNTEAFF. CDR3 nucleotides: TGTGCCGGGAGGGCCAGGAACACTGAAGCTTTCTTT.